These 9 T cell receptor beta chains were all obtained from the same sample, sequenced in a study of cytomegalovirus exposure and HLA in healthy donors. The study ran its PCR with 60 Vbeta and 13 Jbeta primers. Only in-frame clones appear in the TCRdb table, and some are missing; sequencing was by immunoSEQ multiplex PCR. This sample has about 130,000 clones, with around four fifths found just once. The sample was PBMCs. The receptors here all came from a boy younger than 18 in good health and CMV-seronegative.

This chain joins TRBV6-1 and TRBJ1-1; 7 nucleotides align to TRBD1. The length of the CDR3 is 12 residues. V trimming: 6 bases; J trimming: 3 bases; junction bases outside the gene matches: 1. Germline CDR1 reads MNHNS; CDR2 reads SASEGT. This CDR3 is CASRQGDTEAFF. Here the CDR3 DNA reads TGTGCCAGCAGGCAGGGGGACACTGAAGCTTTCTTT.

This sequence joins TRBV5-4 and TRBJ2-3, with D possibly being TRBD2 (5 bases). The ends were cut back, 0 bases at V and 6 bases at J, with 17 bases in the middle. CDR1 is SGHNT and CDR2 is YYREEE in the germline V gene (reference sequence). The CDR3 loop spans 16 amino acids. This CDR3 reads CASSLEASSIRDTQYF. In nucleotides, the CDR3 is TGTGCCAGCAGCTTGGAGGCTAGCTCGATTAGGGATACGCAGTATTTT.

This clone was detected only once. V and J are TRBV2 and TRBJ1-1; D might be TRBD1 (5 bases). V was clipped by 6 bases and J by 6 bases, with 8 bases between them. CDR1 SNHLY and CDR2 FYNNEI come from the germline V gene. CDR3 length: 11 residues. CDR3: CASSRDSEAFF. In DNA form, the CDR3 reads TGTGCCAGCAGCCGGGACTCTGAAGCTTTCTTT.

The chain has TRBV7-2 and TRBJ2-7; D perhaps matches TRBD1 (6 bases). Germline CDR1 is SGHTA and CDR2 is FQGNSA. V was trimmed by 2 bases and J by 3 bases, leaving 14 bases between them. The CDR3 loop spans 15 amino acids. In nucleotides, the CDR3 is TGTGCCAGCAGCTTAACTTTTGGACAGAACTACGAGCAGTACTTC. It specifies CASSLTFGQNYEQYF.

The CDR3: CAISEPEEGGAFF. In DNA form, the CDR3 reads TGTGCCATCAGTGAGCCCGAGGAGGGTGGAGCTTTCTTT. The chain employs TRBV10-3 and TRBJ1-1; D is ambiguous. The CDR3 consists of 13 residues. From germline, CDR1 is ENHRY and CDR2 SYGVKD. Trimming cost V 2 bases and J 10 bases, with 14 bases left between them.

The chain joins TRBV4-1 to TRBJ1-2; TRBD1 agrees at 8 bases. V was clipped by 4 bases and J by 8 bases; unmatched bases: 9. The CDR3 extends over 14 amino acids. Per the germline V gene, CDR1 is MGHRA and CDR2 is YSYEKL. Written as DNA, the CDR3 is TGCGCCAGCAGCCTGTTATTCGGGACAGGCGGCTACACCTTC. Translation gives CASSLLFGTGGYTF.

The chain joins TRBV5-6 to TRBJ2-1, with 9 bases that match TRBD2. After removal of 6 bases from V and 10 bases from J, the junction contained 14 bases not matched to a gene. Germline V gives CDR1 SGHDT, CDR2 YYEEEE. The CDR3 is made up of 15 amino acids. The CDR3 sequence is CASTMWTSASPEQFF. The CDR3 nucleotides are TGTGCCAGCACCATGTGGACTAGCGCCTCGCCGGAGCAGTTCTTC.

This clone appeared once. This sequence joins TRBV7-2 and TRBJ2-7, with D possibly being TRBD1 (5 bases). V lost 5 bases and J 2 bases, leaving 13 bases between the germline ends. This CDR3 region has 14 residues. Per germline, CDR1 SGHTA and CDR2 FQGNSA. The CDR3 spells CASSGARTTYEQYF. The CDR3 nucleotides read TGTGCCAGCAGCGGGGCCCGTACGACCTACGAGCAGTACTTC.

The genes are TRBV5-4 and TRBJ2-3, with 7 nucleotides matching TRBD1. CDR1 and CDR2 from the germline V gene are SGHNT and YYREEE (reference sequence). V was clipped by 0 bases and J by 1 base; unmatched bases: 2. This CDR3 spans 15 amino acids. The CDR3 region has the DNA TGTGCCAGCAGCTTGGGACAGGGAGGCACAGATACGCAGTATTTT. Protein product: CASSLGQGGTDTQYF.